Described below is a single T cell receptor (beta chain) sequence and its context. The sample originates from a study of radiation and T cells in renal cell carcinoma. Noted treatment: treatment-naive control, cytoreductive nephrectomy. The patient's renal cell carcinoma had clear cell pathology. CDR3 length: 14 residues. Germline loops: CDR1 SGHVS, CDR2 FQNEAQ. Trimming took off 5 bases at V and 1 base at J, with 11 bases between the two ends. Profiling relied on immunoSEQ multiplex PCR, and the TCRdb table lists in-frame clones only, not all of them. Of roughly 13,000 clones in the sample, around 57% were seen once.

The receptor's source is a man in his fifties or sixties with renal cell carcinoma. The chain carries TRBV7-8 and TRBJ1-1; possible D gene TRBD1, 5 bases. The starting material was tumor tissue, obtained from a patient whose treatment was nephrectomy without radiotherapy. The CDR3 loop is CASSGGPKNTEAFF. Here the CDR3 DNA reads TGTGCCAGCAGCGGGGGACCCAAGAACACTGAAGCTTTCTTT.